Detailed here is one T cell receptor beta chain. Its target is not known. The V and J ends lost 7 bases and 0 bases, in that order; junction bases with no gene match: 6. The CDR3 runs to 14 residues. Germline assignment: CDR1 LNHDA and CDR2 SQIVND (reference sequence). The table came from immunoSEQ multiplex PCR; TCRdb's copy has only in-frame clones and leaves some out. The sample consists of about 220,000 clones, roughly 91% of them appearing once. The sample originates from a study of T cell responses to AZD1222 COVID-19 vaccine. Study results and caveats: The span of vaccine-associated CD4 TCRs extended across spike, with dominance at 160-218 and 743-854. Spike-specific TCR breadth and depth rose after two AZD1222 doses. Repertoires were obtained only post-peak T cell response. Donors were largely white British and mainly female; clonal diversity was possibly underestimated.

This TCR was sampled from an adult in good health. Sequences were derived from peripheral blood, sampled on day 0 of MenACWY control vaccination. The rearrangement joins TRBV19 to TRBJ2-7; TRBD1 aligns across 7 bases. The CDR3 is CASNRDSSSYEQYF. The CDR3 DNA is TGTGCCAGTAATCGGGACAGCAGCTCCTACGAGCAGTACTTC.